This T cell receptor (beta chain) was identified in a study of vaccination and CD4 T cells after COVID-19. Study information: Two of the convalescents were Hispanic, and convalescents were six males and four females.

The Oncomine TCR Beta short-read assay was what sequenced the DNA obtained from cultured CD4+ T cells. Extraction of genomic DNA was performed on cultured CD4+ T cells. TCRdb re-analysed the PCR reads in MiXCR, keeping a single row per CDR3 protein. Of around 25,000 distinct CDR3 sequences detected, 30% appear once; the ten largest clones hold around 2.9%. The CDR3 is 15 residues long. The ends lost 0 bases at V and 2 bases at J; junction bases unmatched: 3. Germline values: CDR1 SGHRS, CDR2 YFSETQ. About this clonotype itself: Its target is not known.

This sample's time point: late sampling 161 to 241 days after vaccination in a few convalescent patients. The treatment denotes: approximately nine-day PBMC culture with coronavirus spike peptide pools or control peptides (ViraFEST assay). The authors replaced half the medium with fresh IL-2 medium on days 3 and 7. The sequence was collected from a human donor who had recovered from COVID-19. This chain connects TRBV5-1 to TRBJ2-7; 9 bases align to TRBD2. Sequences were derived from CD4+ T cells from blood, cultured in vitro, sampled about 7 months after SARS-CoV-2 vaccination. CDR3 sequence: CASSLGGRGPYEQYF. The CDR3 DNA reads TGCGCCAGCAGCTTGGGCGGGAGGGGCCCCTACGAGCAGTACTTC.